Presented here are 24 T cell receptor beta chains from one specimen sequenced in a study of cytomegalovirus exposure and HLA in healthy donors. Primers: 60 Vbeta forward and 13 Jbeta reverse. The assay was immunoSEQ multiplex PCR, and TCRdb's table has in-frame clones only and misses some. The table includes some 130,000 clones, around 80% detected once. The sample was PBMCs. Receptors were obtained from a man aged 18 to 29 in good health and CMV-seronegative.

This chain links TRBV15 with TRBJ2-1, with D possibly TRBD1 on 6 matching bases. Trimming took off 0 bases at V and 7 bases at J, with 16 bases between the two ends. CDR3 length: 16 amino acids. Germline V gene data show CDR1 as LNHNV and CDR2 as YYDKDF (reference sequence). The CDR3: CATSRDRGGWGNEQFF. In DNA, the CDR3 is TGTGCCACCAGCAGAGATCGAGGGGGTTGGGGGAATGAGCAGTTCTTC. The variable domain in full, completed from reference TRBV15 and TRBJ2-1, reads DAMVIQNPRYQVTQFGKPVTLSCSQTLNHNVMYWYQQKSSQAPKLLFHYYDKDFNNEADTPDNFQSRRPNTSFCFLDIRSPGLGDTAMYLCATSRDRGGWGNEQFFGPGTRLTVL.

The chain's CDR3 is CAWRHLYYGYTF. The CDR3, as DNA: TGTGCCTGGAGACACCTCTACTATGGCTACACCTTC. The V and J genes are TRBV30 and TRBJ1-2; D ambiguous. Per the germline V gene, CDR1 is GTSNPN and CDR2 is SVGIG (reference sequence). The ends were cut back, 3 bases at V and 3 bases at J, with 8 bases in the middle. The CDR3 length is 12 residues.

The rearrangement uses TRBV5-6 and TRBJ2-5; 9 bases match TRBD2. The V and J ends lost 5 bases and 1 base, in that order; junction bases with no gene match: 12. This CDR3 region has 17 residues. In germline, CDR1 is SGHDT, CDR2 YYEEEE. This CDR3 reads CASSIVMAGGFQETQYF. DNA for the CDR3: TGTGCCAGCAGTATCGTCATGGCGGGAGGGTTCCAAGAGACCCAGTACTTC.

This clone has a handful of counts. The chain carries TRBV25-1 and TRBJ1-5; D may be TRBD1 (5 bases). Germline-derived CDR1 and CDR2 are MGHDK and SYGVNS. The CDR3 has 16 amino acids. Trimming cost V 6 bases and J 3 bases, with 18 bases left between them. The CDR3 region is CASSDSGRGVNQPQHF. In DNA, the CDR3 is TGTGCCAGCAGCGACTCGGGGAGGGGAGTCAATCAGCCCCAGCATTTT. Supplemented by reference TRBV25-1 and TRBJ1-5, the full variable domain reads EADIYQTPRYLVIGTGKKITLECSQTMGHDKMYWYQQDPGMELHLIHYSYGVNSTEKGDLSSESTVSRIRTEHFPLTLESARPSHTSQYLCASSDSGRGVNQPQHFGDGTRLSIL.

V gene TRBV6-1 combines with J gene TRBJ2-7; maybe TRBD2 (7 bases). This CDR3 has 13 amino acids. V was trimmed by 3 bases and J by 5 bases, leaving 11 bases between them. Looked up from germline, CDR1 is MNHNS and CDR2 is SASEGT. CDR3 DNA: TGTGCCAGCAGTGAGGGGGGGGCCGACGAGCAGTACTTC. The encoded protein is CASSEGGADEQYF.

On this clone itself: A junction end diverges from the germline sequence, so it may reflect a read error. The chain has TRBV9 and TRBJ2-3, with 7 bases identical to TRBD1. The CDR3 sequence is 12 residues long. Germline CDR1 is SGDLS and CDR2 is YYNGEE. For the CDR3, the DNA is TGTGCCAGCAGCTTTAGGACAGGTACGCAGTATTTT. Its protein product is CASSFRTGTQYF. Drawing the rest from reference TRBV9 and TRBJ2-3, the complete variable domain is DSGVTQTPKHLITATGQRVTLRCSPRSGDLSVYWYQQSLDQGLQFLIQYYNGEERAKGNILERFSAQQFPDLHSELNLSSLELGDSALYFCASSFRTGTQYFGPGTRLTVL.

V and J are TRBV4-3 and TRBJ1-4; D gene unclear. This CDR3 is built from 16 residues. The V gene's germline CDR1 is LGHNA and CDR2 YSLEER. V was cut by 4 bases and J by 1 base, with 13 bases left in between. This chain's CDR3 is CASSPHRGVTNEKLFF. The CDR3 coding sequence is TGCGCCAGCAGCCCCCACCGCGGGGTAACTAATGAAAAACTGTTTTTT.

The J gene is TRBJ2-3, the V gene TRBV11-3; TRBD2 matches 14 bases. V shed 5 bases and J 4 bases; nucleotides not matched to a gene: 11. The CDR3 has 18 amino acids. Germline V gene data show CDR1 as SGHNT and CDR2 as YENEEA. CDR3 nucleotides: TGTGCCAGCAGCCGTCGACTAGCGGGAGGGGGGTGGGCAGATACGCAGTATTTT. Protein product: CASSRRLAGGGWADTQYF.

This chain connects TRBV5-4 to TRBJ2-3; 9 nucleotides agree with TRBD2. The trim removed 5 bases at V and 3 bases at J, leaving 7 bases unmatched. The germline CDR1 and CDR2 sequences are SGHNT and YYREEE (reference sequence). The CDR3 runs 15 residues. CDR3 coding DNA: TGTGCCAGCAGACCTTTAGCGGGGGTAACAGATACGCAGTATTTT. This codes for CASRPLAGVTDTQYF.

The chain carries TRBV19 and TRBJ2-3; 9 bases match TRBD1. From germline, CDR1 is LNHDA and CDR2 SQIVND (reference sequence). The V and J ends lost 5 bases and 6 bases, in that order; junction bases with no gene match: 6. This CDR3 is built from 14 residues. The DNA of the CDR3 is TGTGCCAGTAGTCCGGGACAGGGTTCGGATACGCAGTATTTT. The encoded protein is CASSPGQGSDTQYF.

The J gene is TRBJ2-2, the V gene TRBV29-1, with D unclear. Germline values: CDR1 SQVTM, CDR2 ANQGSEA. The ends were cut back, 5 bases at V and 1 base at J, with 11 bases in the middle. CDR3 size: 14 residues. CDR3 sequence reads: CSVRGQMNTGELFF. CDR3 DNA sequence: TGCAGCGTTAGAGGTCAGATGAACACCGGGGAGCTGTTTTTT.

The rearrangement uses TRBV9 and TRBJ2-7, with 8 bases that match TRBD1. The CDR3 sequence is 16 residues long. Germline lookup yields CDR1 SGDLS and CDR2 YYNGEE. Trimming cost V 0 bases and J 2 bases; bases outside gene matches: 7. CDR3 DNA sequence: TGTGCCAGCAGCGTAGCTCAAAGGGACAGGCCCTACGAGCAGTACTTC. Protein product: CASSVAQRDRPYEQYF.

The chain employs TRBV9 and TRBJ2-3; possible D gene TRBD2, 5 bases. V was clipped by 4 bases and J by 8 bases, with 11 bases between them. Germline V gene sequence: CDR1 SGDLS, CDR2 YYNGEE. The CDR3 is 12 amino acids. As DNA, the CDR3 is TGTGCCAGCAGCTCTACGGCGGGTACGCAGTATTTT. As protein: CASSSTAGTQYF.

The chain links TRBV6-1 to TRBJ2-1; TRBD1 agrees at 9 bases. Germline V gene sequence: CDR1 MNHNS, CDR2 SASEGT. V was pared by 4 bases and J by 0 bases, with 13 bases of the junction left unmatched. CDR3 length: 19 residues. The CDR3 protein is CASSGGTGRGESSYNEQFF. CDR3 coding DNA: TGTGCCAGCAGTGGGGGGACAGGGAGGGGGGAGAGCTCCTACAATGAGCAGTTCTTC.

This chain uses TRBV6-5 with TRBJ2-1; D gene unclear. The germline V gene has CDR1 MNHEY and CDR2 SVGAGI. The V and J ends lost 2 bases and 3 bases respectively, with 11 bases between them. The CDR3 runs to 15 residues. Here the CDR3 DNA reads TGTGCCAGCAGTTACGAGTCCCTTCGCTACAATGAGCAGTTCTTC. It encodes CASSYESLRYNEQFF.

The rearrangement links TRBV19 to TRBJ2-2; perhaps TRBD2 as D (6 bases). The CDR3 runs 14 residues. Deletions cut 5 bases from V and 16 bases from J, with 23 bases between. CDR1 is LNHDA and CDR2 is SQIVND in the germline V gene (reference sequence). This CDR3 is CASSLVGLSSLPFF. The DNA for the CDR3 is TGTGCCAGTAGTTTGGTGGGACTCTCTTCCCTCCCGTTTTTT. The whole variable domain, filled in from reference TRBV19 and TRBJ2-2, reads DGGITQSPKYLFRKEGQNVTLSCEQNLNHDAMYWYRQDPGQGLRLIYYSQIVNDFQKGDIAEGYSVSREKKESFPLTVTSAQKNPTAFYLCASSLVGLSSLPFFGEGSRLTVL.

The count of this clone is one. The CDR3 bases are TGTGCCAGCAGCTTAACCCACGGGTCCTATAATTCACCCCTCCACTTT. It is translated as CASSLTHGSYNSPLHF. The chain is built from TRBV7-9 and TRBJ1-6; D uncertain. Germline CDR1 reads SEHNR; CDR2 reads FQNEAQ (reference sequence). V was clipped by 2 bases and J by 1 base, with 9 bases between them. The CDR3 is made up of 16 amino acids.

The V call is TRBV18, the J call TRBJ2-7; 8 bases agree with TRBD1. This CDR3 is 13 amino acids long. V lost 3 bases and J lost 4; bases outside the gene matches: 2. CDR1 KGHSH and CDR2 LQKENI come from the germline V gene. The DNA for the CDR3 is TGTGCCAGCTCACCGACAGGGGTGTACGAGCAGTACTTC. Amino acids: CASSPTGVYEQYF.

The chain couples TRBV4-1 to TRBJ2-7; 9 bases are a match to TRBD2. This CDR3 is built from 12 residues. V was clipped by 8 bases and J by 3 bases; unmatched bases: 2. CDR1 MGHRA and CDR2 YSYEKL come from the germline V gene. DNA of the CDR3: TGCGCCAGCGCTAGCGGGAACTACGAGCAGTACTTC. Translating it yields CASASGNYEQYF.

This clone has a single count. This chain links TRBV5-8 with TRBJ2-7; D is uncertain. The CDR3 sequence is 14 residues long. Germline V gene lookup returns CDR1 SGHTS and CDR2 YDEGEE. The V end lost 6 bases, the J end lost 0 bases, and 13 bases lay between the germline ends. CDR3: CASNSALSSYEQYV. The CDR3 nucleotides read TGTGCCAGCAACTCAGCGCTCTCCTCCTACGAGCAGTACGTC.

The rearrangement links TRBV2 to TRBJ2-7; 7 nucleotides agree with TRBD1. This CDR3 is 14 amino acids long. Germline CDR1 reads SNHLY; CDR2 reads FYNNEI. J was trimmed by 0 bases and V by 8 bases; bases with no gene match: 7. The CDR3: CASRRTGSSYEQYF. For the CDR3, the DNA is TGTGCCAGCCGCCGGACAGGAAGCTCCTACGAGCAGTACTTC.

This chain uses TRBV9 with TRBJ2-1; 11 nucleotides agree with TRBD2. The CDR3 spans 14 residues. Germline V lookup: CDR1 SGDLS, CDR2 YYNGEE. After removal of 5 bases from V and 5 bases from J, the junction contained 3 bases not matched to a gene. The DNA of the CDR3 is TGTGCCAGCAGTCGACTAGCGGGGAACAATGAGCAGTTCTTC. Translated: CASSRLAGNNEQFF.

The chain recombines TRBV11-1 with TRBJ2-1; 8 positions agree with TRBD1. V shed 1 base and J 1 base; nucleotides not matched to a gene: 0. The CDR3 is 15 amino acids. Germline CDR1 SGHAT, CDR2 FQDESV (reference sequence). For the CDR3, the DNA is TGTGCCAGCAGCTTAGGACAGGGGTCCTACAATGAGCAGTTCTTC. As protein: CASSLGQGSYNEQFF.

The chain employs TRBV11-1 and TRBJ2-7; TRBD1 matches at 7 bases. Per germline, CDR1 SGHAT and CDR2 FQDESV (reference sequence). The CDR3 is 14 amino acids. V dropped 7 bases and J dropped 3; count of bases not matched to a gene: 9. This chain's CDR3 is CASTDRWTGYEQYF. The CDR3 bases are TGTGCCAGCACCGACCGGTGGACAGGCTACGAGCAGTACTTC.